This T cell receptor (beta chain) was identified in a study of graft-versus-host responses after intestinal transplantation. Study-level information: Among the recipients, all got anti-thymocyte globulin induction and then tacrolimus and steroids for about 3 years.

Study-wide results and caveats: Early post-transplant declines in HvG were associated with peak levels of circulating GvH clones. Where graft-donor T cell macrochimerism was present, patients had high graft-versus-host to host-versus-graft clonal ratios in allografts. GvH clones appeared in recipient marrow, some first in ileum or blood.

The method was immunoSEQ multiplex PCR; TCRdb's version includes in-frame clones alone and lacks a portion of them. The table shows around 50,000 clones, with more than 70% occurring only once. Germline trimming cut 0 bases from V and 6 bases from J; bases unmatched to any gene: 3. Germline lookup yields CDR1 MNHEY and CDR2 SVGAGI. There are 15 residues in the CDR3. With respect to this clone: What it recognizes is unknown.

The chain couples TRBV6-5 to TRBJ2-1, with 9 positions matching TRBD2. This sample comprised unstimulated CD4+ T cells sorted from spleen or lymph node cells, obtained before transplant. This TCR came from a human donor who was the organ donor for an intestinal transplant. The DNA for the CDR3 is TGTGCCAGCAGTTACTCGGGCGGGAGGGCCAATGAGCAGTTCTTC. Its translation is CASSYSGGRANEQFF.